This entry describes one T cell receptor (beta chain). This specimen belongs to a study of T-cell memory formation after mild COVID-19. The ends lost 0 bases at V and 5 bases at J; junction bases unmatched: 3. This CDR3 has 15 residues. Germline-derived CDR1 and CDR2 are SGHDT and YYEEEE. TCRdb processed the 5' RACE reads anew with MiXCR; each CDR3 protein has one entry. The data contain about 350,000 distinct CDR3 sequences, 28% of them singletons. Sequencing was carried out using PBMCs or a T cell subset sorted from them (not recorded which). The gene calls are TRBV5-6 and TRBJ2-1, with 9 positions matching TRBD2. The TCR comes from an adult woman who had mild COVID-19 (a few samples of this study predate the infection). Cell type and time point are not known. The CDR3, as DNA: TGTGCCAGCAGCTTGGCGGCTAGCGGGAACAATGAGCAGTTCTTC. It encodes CASSLAASGNNEQFF.